These T cell receptor beta chains were read from a single sample in a study of OX40 agonist ivuxolimab in advanced cancers. This table comes from immunoSEQ multiplex PCR, and its TCRdb copy is limited to in-frame clones, with some not included. The profile shows tens of thousands of clones, around 80% of them singletons. The material sequenced was CD4+ or CD8+ T cells sorted from blood, taken in a trial of the OX40 agonist ivuxolimab. The receptors here all came from an adult with an advanced solid tumor such as melanoma, head and neck, liver or kidney cancer. Both conserved end residues are part of each CDR3. Fields, in order: V gene, CDR3 protein.

V: TRBV5-4; CDR3: CASSLDPGSSGNTIYF
V: TRBV7-2; CDR3: CASSQVGGANEQFF
V: TRBV7-3; CDR3: CASSLARGDGETQYF
V: TRBV28; CDR3: CASSLTGGSGNTIYF
V: TRBV11-2; CDR3: CASSLSWKTNTEAFF
V: TRBV10-3; CDR3: CAITAGEQETQYF
V: TRBV30; CDR3: CAWSRDRHGYTF
V: TRBV12-5; CDR3: CASGLAQGHFTEAFF
V: TRBV6-1; CDR3: CASRTRDGANPQHF
V: TRBV5-1; CDR3: CASSLRLAGTGELFF
V: TRBV27; CDR3: CASSFGGGAYNEQFF
V: TRBV4-3; CDR3: CASSQDISGADTQYF
V: TRBV11-3; CDR3: CASSLFPSGELFF
V: TRBV28; CDR3: CASSFISQPNTEAFF
V: TRBV9; CDR3: CASSGGQGYGYTF
V: TRBV6-8; CDR3: CASSRDGYGYTF
V: TRBV5-1; CDR3: CASRELGGTGEQFF
V: TRBV5-4; CDR3: CASSLVGRYEQYF
V: TRBV7-9; CDR3: CASSLEFSQPQHF
V: TRBV5-4; CDR3: CASSLGGTGLMGTEAFF
V: TRBV5-1; CDR3: CASSLIPGLSYNEQFF
V: TRBV5-6; CDR3: CASSLGQTSSYNEQFF
V: TRBV28; CDR3: CASSPTRRYGYTF
V: TRBV13; CDR3: CASSPPTWGQMSPLHF
V: TRBV7-7; CDR3: CASSSTVAAPGTDTQYF
V: TRBV7-9; CDR3: CASSDPGQGDMNTEAFF
V: TRBV7-9; CDR3: CASSWGLAGGELFF
V: TRBV19; CDR3: CASSFDSQLSYEQYF
V: TRBV7-8; CDR3: CASSPRDRAPDTQYF
V: TRBV7-9; CDR3: CASSFGAPTNTEAFF
V: TRBV4-1; CDR3: CASSQGQGNDEQYF
V: TRBV5-6; CDR3: CASSLGITGELFF
V: TRBV4-2; CDR3: CATKPKKGSGNTIYF
V: TRBV6-1; CDR3: CAGGLAGRYNEQFF
V: TRBV19; CDR3: CASKTDEQFF
V: TRBV5-5; CDR3: CASSLDGGQNTEAFF
V: TRBV28; CDR3: CASSVSTSGETQYF
V: TRBV9; CDR3: CASSVHGGRRPYGYTF
V: TRBV2; CDR3: CASMDYNGGAQYF
V: TRBV11-2; CDR3: CASSLTGRGGNTIYF
V: TRBV4-2; CDR3: CASSQETFYNSPLHF
V: TRBV5-1; CDR3: CASSPGGGTEAFF
V: TRBV19; CDR3: CASSTSTETEAFF
V: TRBV6-1; CDR3: CASSDSYNSPLHF
V: TRBV7-6; CDR3: CASSLAKTSPGANVLTF
V: TRBV27; CDR3: CASSPIRDNSPLHF
V: TRBV27; CDR3: CASSYYPQGNTEAFF
V: TRBV10-3; CDR3: CAIGSGETQYF
V: TRBV12-5; CDR3: CASGLAIDSPLHF
V: TRBV6-5; CDR3: CASSQLYNSPLHF